In this sample, the clone carrying this TCR beta chain turned up once. This sample is drawn from a study of blood T cell repertoires in COVID-19. Study context: COVID-19 samples collected from the United States, Italy and Spain covered acute and convalescent phases. PBMCs, B-cell-depleted T cells, or T cells were the source of the cDNA or gDNA that made up the material.

The germline V and J ends were trimmed by 0 bases and 0 bases, with 8 bases remaining between them. The CDR3 is 15 residues long. Per germline, CDR1 LGHDT and CDR2 YNNKEL (reference sequence). How the authors handled the data: Amplification from reference gene primers served as the basis for estimated nucleated cell counts. Sequencing was performed with immunoSEQ multiplex PCR; in TCRdb, only in-frame clones are kept and a portion is missing. V and J calls and clone size are as listed in that table; D and trimming were resolved from the DNA. Here the sample spans about 350,000 clones, 86% being singletons. Seattle's cohort entered during active infection and was followed longitudinally.

The clonotype comes from a woman aged 55-75 years with COVID-19, enrolled during active disease. Specimen: peripheral blood. The rearrangement uses TRBV3-1 (or the pseudogene TRBV3-2) and TRBJ1-1; no reliable D call. CDR3 DNA: TGTGCCAGCAGCCAAGAGGCGGCGATGAACACTGAAGCTTTCTTT. Translated: CASSQEAAMNTEAFF.